A single sample gave rise to the 20 T cell receptor beta chains below, sequenced in a study of cytomegalovirus exposure and HLA in healthy donors. With 60 Vbeta and 13 Jbeta primers, the PCR was carried out. Clones were sequenced by immunoSEQ multiplex PCR, and TCRdb holds only the in-frame ones, with some missing. The sample lists about 110,000 clones, roughly 70% occurring once. Sequencing was carried out using PBMCs. The receptors come from a woman in her thirties or forties in good health and CMV-seropositive.

The V call is TRBV5-1, the J call TRBJ1-2, with 7 positions matching TRBD1. The CDR3 has 15 residues. Germline loops: CDR1 SGHRS, CDR2 YFSETQ. V shed 2 bases and J 4 bases; nucleotides not matched to a gene: 8. The CDR3 coding sequence is TGCGCCAGCAGCTTCCTACCACAGGGGCTCTATGGCTACACCTTC. As protein: CASSFLPQGLYGYTF.

With respect to this clone: Within the sample, other DNA sequences also encode this same CDR3. The chain carries TRBV30 and TRBJ1-6; TRBD1 aligns across 8 bases. With V trimmed by 1 base and J by 7 bases, 0 bases remained unmatched. The CDR3 contains 13 residues. In germline, CDR1 is GTSNPN, CDR2 SVGIG (reference sequence). The CDR3: CAWSGQGNSPLHF. CDR3 DNA sequence: TGTGCCTGGAGTGGACAGGGGAATTCACCCCTCCACTTT.

The chain joins TRBV7-2 to TRBJ1-2, with TRBD1 matching 11 bases. V trimming: 7 bases; J trimming: 4 bases; junction bases outside the gene matches: 5. Germline assignment: CDR1 SGHTA and CDR2 FQGNSA. The CDR3 is made up of 14 amino acids. CDR3: CASTLGTGGYGYTF. As DNA, the CDR3 is TGTGCCAGCACCCTCGGGACAGGGGGCTATGGCTACACCTTC.

This clone was seen more than once but under ten times. The gene calls are TRBV6-6 and TRBJ1-6; D possibly corresponds to TRBD1 (5 bases). Deletions cut 4 bases from V and 2 bases from J, with 9 bases between. The CDR3 consists of 15 residues. The germline CDR1 and CDR2 sequences are MNHNY and SVGAGI (reference sequence). The CDR3 spells CASSLGAPYNSPLHF. The CDR3 DNA reads as TGTGCCAGCAGTTTAGGGGCCCCCTATAATTCACCCCTCCACTTT.

The chain recombines TRBV5-1 with TRBJ2-5; D might be TRBD2 (6 bases). Trimming removed 4 bases from V and 4 bases from J, with 20 bases in between. The CDR3 length is 16 residues. The germline CDR1 and CDR2 sequences are SGHRS and YFSETQ. The CDR3 sequence is CASSPSGGEVRETQYF. The DNA for the CDR3 is TGCGCCAGCAGCCCCTCCGGAGGGGAGGTTCGAGAGACCCAGTACTTC.

The chain combines TRBV9 with TRBJ1-5; D is ambiguous. The CDR3 totals 15 residues. Between the trimmed V and J ends, which lost 7 bases and 2 bases, there was a span of 16 bases. The V gene's germline CDR1 is SGDLS and CDR2 YYNGEE. The CDR3, as DNA: TGTGCCAGCGGAGACTCAGCTACCGGCAATCAGCCCCAGCATTTT. It encodes CASGDSATGNQPQHF.

V gene TRBV5-6 combines with J gene TRBJ2-3; D is perhaps TRBD2 (5 bases). In germline, CDR1 is SGHDT, CDR2 YYEEEE. The germline V and J ends were trimmed by 5 bases and 2 bases, with 9 bases remaining between them. This CDR3 has 13 residues. CDR3 nucleotides: TGTGCCAGCAGTCGGGAATCCACAGATACGCAGTATTTT. This encodes CASSRESTDTQYF.

The chain is built from TRBV30 and TRBJ1-4, with a possible D match to TRBD1 (5 bases). CDR3 length equals 14 residues. Germline V lookup: CDR1 GTSNPN, CDR2 SVGIG (reference sequence). V was pared by 1 base and J by 6 bases, with 12 bases between. The CDR3 DNA is TGTGCCTGGAGTGGGGGAGGAGGGGATGAAAAACTGTTTTTT. This codes for CAWSGGGGDEKLFF.

This clone appeared a few times. The chain recombines TRBV9 with TRBJ2-1; 10 positions agree with TRBD2. The germline V gene has CDR1 SGDLS and CDR2 YYNGEE. The CDR3 spans 15 residues. V gave up 1 base and J gave up 6 bases; unmatched junction bases: 4. DNA for the CDR3: TGTGCCAGCAGCGTAAAACTAGCGGGGATCAATGAGCAGTTCTTC. Protein product: CASSVKLAGINEQFF. Using reference TRBV9 and TRBJ2-1 for the parts outside the CDR3, the full variable domain is DSGVTQTPKHLITATGQRVTLRCSPRSGDLSVYWYQQSLDQGLQFLIQYYNGEERAKGNILERFSAQQFPDLHSELNLSSLELGDSALYFCASSVKLAGINEQFFGPGTRLTVL.

This clone appeared a few times. The rearrangement links TRBV10-1 to TRBJ2-7; 7 positions agree with TRBD1. The germline V gene has CDR1 WNHNN and CDR2 SYGVQD (reference sequence). Trimming at V came to 5 bases and at J to 2 bases, leaving 6 bases not matched to a gene. The CDR3 covers 14 residues. The CDR3 sequence is CASSSGQLPYEQYF. The CDR3 DNA follows: TGCGCCAGCAGTTCGGGACAGCTTCCCTACGAGCAGTACTTC.

The chain combines TRBV27 with TRBJ2-7; TRBD1 matches at 12 bases. The trim removed 4 bases at V and 7 bases at J, leaving 8 bases unmatched. The CDR3 is 15 residues long. From germline, CDR1 is MNHEY and CDR2 SMNVEV (reference sequence). CDR3 sequence: CASSSRGQGALEQYF. For the CDR3, the DNA is TGTGCCAGCAGTTCCCGGGGACAGGGGGCTTTGGAGCAGTACTTC.

V gene TRBV10-3 combines with J gene TRBJ1-5; tentative D call: TRBD1 (6 bases). The V and J ends lost 8 bases and 1 base respectively, with 9 bases between them. There are 13 residues in the CDR3. Germline V gene sequence: CDR1 ENHRY, CDR2 SYGVKD. The CDR3 DNA reads TGTGCCATCGCTGGACAGAGCAATCAGCCCCAGCATTTT. Translated: CAIAGQSNQPQHF.

The chain combines TRBV9 with TRBJ2-1; 9 nucleotides align to TRBD2. This CDR3 region has 16 residues. V lost 0 bases and J lost 5; bases outside the gene matches: 6. Germline CDR1 is SGDLS and CDR2 is YYNGEE. The CDR3 spells CASSVGVAGANNEQFF. In DNA, the CDR3 is TGTGCCAGCAGCGTAGGGGTAGCGGGAGCTAACAATGAGCAGTTCTTC. Full variable domain (remainder filled in from reference TRBV9 and TRBJ2-1): DSGVTQTPKHLITATGQRVTLRCSPRSGDLSVYWYQQSLDQGLQFLIQYYNGEERAKGNILERFSAQQFPDLHSELNLSSLELGDSALYFCASSVGVAGANNEQFFGPGTRLTVL.

The chain links TRBV4-1 to TRBJ2-2; 7 nucleotides agree with TRBD1. Germline lookup yields CDR1 MGHRA and CDR2 YSYEKL. After removal of 0 bases from V and 6 bases from J, the junction contained 10 bases not matched to a gene. The CDR3 runs to 17 residues. CDR3 amino acids: CASSQDVQGFVSGELFF. In DNA, the CDR3 is TGCGCCAGCAGCCAAGATGTACAGGGGTTTGTTTCCGGGGAGCTGTTTTTT.

CDR3 sequence reads: CASSFNGGLTYEQYF. The CDR3 DNA follows: TGCGCCAGCAGCTTTAATGGGGGCCTTACCTACGAGCAGTACTTC. The V and J genes are TRBV5-1 and TRBJ2-7, with D tentatively TRBD1 (6 bases). Germline assignment: CDR1 SGHRS and CDR2 YFSETQ. The ends were cut back, 2 bases at V and 2 bases at J, with 14 bases in the middle. This CDR3 has 15 amino acids.

The chain uses TRBV30 and TRBJ1-5; no clear D gene. Germline V gene lookup returns CDR1 GTSNPN and CDR2 SVGIG (reference sequence). V was pared by 0 bases and J by 10 bases, with 10 bases between. This CDR3 contains 12 residues. The CDR3 region has the DNA TGTGCCTGGAGTGTACTCTCAGGACCCCAGCATTTT. This sequence encodes CAWSVLSGPQHF. Variable domain in full (rest from reference TRBV30 and TRBJ1-5): SQTIHQWPATLVQPVGSPLSLECTVEGTSNPNLYWYRQAAGRGLQLLFYSVGIGQISSEVPQNLSASRPQDRQFILSSKKLLLSDSGFYLCAWSVLSGPQHFGDGTRLSIL.

This clone has only a few counts. This CDR3 is CASSTRRAGAFF. DNA for the CDR3: TGTGCCAGCAGCACCCGCAGGGCAGGAGCTTTCTTT. V usage is TRBV6-5 and J usage is TRBJ1-1; possibly TRBD1 for D (5 bases). From germline, CDR1 is MNHEY and CDR2 SVGAGI. V was shortened by 6 bases and J by 10 bases, with 15 bases between the two germline ends. The CDR3 is made up of 12 amino acids.

This clone was counted once. The CDR3 loop reads CASSLVAGSQPQHF. CDR3 bases: TGTGCCAGCAGCTTAGTCGCAGGGTCTCAGCCCCAGCATTTT. The chain combines TRBV7-8 with TRBJ1-5; D might be TRBD1 (5 bases). Between the trimmed V and J ends, which lost 1 base and 6 bases, there was a span of 10 bases. CDR3 length: 14 residues. Germline lookup yields CDR1 SGHVS and CDR2 FQNEAQ.

This chain joins TRBV5-1 and TRBJ2-5, with TRBD2 matching over 10 bases. Germline trimming cut 0 bases from V and 7 bases from J; bases unmatched to any gene: 9. The CDR3 spans 16 residues. The germline gives CDR1 SGHRS, CDR2 YFSETQ. CDR3 residues: CASSLGGTSATGTQYF. CDR3 bases: TGCGCCAGCAGCTTGGGCGGGACTAGCGCTACGGGGACCCAGTACTTC.

The chain couples TRBV5-1 to TRBJ2-3, with 9 positions matching TRBD2. With 0 bases clipped from V and 1 base from J, the junction kept 3 bases outside the gene matches. The CDR3 is 16 amino acids. Germline V gives CDR1 SGHRS, CDR2 YFSETQ. CDR3 DNA: TGCGCCAGCAGCTTGGACGCTAGCGGGGGCACAGATACGCAGTATTTT. This encodes CASSLDASGGTDTQYF.